There are a few counts of the clone carrying this T cell receptor (beta chain). Seattle patients were enrolled while actively infected and followed longitudinally. These data originate in a study of blood T cell repertoires in COVID-19. About the research overall: Some COVID-19 samples were acute and others convalescent; all came from the United States, Italy and Spain. The cDNA or gDNA used as material had been derived from T cells, B-cell-depleted T cells, or PBMCs.

Generated by immunoSEQ multiplex PCR, the TCRdb table keeps only in-frame clones and is missing some. The sample records over 450,000 clones, around nine tenths being singletons. The V gene end was trimmed by 6 bases and the J gene end by 1 base; junction bases not matched to a gene: 5. CDR3 size: 14 residues. Germline V CDR1 and CDR2: MNHNY, SVGAGI (reference sequence). The chain couples TRBV6-6 to TRBJ1-2; 7 bases are shared with TRBD1. The sample comprised peripheral blood. The TCR originated in a woman between 50 and 59 years old with COVID-19, enrolled during active disease. This CDR3 reads CASRGQIDNYGYTF. In DNA, the CDR3 is TGTGCCAGCAGGGGACAGATTGATAACTATGGCTACACCTTC.